This T cell receptor (beta chain) originates from a study of blood T cell repertoires in COVID-19. Study at large: PBMCs, B-cell-depleted T cells, or T cells were the source of the cDNA or gDNA that made up the material.

This clone came up once. This table comes from immunoSEQ multiplex PCR, and its TCRdb copy is limited to in-frame clones, with some not included. The sample has about 400,000 clones, around 90% seen once. With V trimmed by 4 bases and J by 1 base, 8 bases remained unmatched. Germline V gene data show CDR1 as MNHNS and CDR2 as SASEGT. There are 17 residues in the CDR3. In terms of age and location, participants ranged from roughly 18 to 95 years and lived in about two dozen US areas. Participants' own reports of clinical history determined their cohort assignment. The sample consisted of PBMCs or T cells enriched from blood (not recorded which). This receptor was identified in a woman between 35 and 50 years old with acute COVID-19. The chain joins TRBV6-1 to TRBJ2-1; 9 nucleotides line up with TRBD2. CDR3 nucleotides: TGTGCCAGCAGTGGAGAAGCGGGGGGTACGTCCTACAATGAGCAGTTCTTC. Translated, it gives CASSGEAGGTSYNEQFF.